The 4 T cell receptor beta chains in this list originate from one sample, sequenced in a study of T cells expressing NK-cell markers (dated by TCRdb to about 2020). The library was generated by 5' RACE. Data came from an Illumina HiSeq 2000. Each entry corresponds to one CDR3 protein sequence from reads that TCRdb reprocessed, and DNA is not given. The table for this sample shows about 550,000 distinct CDR3 sequences. The top ten constitute around 3.3% of the sample. The sequenced sample consisted of blood T cells: a sorted CD56 or NKG2C T cell subset, CD4+ or CD8+ T cells, or bulk PBMC T cells (not recorded which). These receptors originate from a man younger than 35 in good health. Donor details come from another sample of the same person, matched by shared clones.

J is TRBJ1-3 and V is TRBV5-6. The CDR3 consists of 13 residues. Germline V gene lookup returns CDR1 SGHDT and CDR2 YYEEEE. CDR3: CASSLRSGNTIYF.

The genes are TRBV7-2 and TRBJ2-3; no DNA is available, so the TRBD2 call from TCRdb remains unchecked. This CDR3 contains 16 residues. Germline V CDR1 and CDR2: SGHTA, FQGNSA. The CDR3 spells CASSSRLAGGTNTQYF.

The chain is built from TRBV3-1 and TRBJ2-3. The CDR3 runs 13 residues. Germline values: CDR1 LGHDT, CDR2 YNNKEL (reference sequence). CDR3 loop: CASSRTFIDTQYF.

This chain uses TRBV29-1 with TRBJ2-1; TCRdb's D call of TRBD2 is untestable without DNA. The germline V gene has CDR1 SQVTM and CDR2 ANQGSEA. The CDR3 consists of 14 residues. The CDR3 reads CSAETSGVRNEQFF.